The sequence of this T cell receptor beta chain was determined in a study of blood T cell repertoires in COVID-19. Data came from immunoSEQ multiplex PCR; TCRdb stores just in-frame clones and leaves some out. The data contain about 480,000 clones, approximately 89% of them singletons. In germline, CDR1 is SGHDN, CDR2 FVKESK. J was trimmed by 6 bases and V by 4 bases; bases with no gene match: 13. CDR3 size: 16 residues. The V gene is TRBV14, the J gene TRBJ2-3, with 7 bases matching TRBD2. The material sequenced was peripheral blood. The sequence came from a man between 18 and 29 years old with COVID-19, enrolled during active disease. CDR3 sequence (DNA): TGTGCCAGCAGCCCACCCGGGACTACCTTCTGGGATACGCAGTATTTT. Encoded protein: CASSPPGTTFWDTQYF.